These 29 T cell receptor beta chains came from one sample sequenced in a study of T-cell memory formation after mild COVID-19. Using its own MiXCR run on the 5' RACE reads, TCRdb lists one record per CDR3 protein. The table has hundreds of thousands of distinct CDR3 sequences, roughly 21% seen once. Sequenced input: PBMCs or a T cell subset sorted from them (not recorded which). These receptors were collected from an adult woman who had mild COVID-19 (a few samples of this study predate the infection). Cell type and time point are not known.

The chain couples TRBV29-1 to TRBJ2-3, with no clear D. This CDR3 is built from 15 residues. Trimming left V 2 bases short and J 0 bases short, with 12 bases between. Germline values: CDR1 SQVTM, CDR2 ANQGSEA. DNA for the CDR3: TGCAGCGTTGAATTTGGGCAGCTTAGCACAGATACGCAGTATTTT. This codes for CSVEFGQLSTDTQYF.

This chain uses TRBV7-9 with TRBJ2-1; tentatively, D is TRBD2 (6 bases). With 1 base removed from V and 10 bases from J, the gap between germline ends came to 11 bases. This CDR3 is 13 amino acids long. Germline V gene lookup returns CDR1 SEHNR and CDR2 FQNEAQ (reference sequence). CDR3: CASSLGLVREQFF. CDR3 nucleotide sequence: TGTGCCAGCAGCTTAGGACTAGTAAGGGAGCAGTTCTTC. Based on the CDR3 plus reference TRBV7-9 and TRBJ2-1, the full variable domain is DTGVSQNPRHKITKRGQNVTFRCDPISEHNRLYWYRQTLGQGPEFLTYFQNEAQLEKSRLLSDRFSAERPKGSFSTLEIQRTEQGDSAMYLCASSLGLVREQFFGPGTRLTVL.

The chain links TRBV29-1 to TRBJ2-1; no reliable D call. Germline V gene lookup returns CDR1 SQVTM and CDR2 ANQGSEA. The CDR3 loop spans 11 amino acids. The DNA for the CDR3 is TGCAGGGTCAGTCGTGCCAATGAGCAGTTCTTC. The encoded protein is CRVSRANEQFF.

This clonotype showed up just a few times. The V and J genes are TRBV7-9 and TRBJ2-2, with D unclear. Between the trimmed V and J ends, which lost 2 bases and 0 bases, there was a span of 7 bases. This CDR3 is built from 15 residues. Germline CDR1 is SEHNR and CDR2 is FQNEAQ (reference sequence). The CDR3 DNA is TGTGCCAGCAGCTTAACACGGGCGAACACCGGGGAGCTGTTTTTT. Its protein product is CASSLTRANTGELFF.

This chain links TRBV5-1 with TRBJ2-7; D possibly uses TRBD1 or TRBD2 (5 bases each). The CDR3 length is 16 residues. V was cut by 2 bases and J by 6 bases, with 21 bases left in between. Germline CDR1 reads SGHRS; CDR2 reads YFSETQ. The CDR3 sequence is CASSFTSGTALGEQYF. Written as DNA, the CDR3 is TGCGCCAGCAGCTTCACATCCGGGACCGCGCTCGGCGAGCAGTACTTC.

The chain uses TRBV27 and TRBJ2-7; TRBD1 matches 11 bases. The CDR3 spans 16 residues. The germline CDR1 and CDR2 sequences are MNHEY and SMNVEV (reference sequence). V dropped 2 bases and J dropped 3; count of bases not matched to a gene: 6. The CDR3 sequence is CASSLGPGTGGYEQYF. CDR3 nucleotide sequence: TGTGCCAGCAGTTTAGGACCCGGGACAGGGGGCTACGAGCAGTACTTC.

This clonotype has a handful of counts. The V call is TRBV29-1, the J call TRBJ2-1; 9 positions match TRBD1. The CDR3 has 19 residues. The ends lost 2 bases at V and 7 bases at J; junction bases unmatched: 21. Germline values: CDR1 SQVTM, CDR2 ANQGSEA. In DNA form, the CDR3 reads TGCAGCGTTGAATTGGACAGGGGACGAACTTCGGCAATGAAGAATGAGCAGTTCTTC. This encodes CSVELDRGRTSAMKNEQFF.

This clonotype was detected a few times. The rearrangement links TRBV20-1 to TRBJ1-1; unclear D gene. Per the germline V gene, CDR1 is DFQATT and CDR2 is SNEGSKA (reference sequence). The CDR3 loop spans 13 amino acids. V shed 0 bases and J shed 1 base, with 6 bases lying between them. The CDR3 region is CSARDSRNTEAFF. CDR3 nucleotides: TGCAGTGCTAGAGATTCCAGGAACACTGAAGCTTTCTTT.

The gene calls are TRBV5-1 and TRBJ2-1; D is undetermined. The V end lost 5 bases, the J end lost 8 bases, and 8 bases lay between the germline ends. The germline gives CDR1 SGHRS, CDR2 YFSETQ. This CDR3 is built from 11 residues. The CDR3 protein is CASSSLYEQFF. The CDR3 nucleotides read TGCGCCAGCAGTTCCCTCTATGAGCAGTTCTTC.

J is TRBJ2-1 and V is TRBV7-3; 9 positions agree with TRBD2. The CDR3 is 17 residues long. The germline CDR1 and CDR2 sequences are SGHTA and FQGTGA. With 2 bases clipped from V and 9 bases from J, the junction kept 14 bases outside the gene matches. CDR3 region: CASSLWAGGLAAGEQFF. The CDR3 DNA reads as TGTGCCAGCAGCTTATGGGCCGGGGGACTAGCCGCGGGTGAGCAGTTCTTC. Based on the CDR3 plus reference TRBV7-3 and TRBJ2-1, the full variable domain is GAGVSQTPSNKVTEKGKYVELRCDPISGHTALYWYRQSLGQGPEFLIYFQGTGAADDSGLPNDRFFAVRPEGSVSTLKIQRTERGDSAVYLCASSLWAGGLAAGEQFFGPGTRLTVL.

The V and J genes are TRBV7-2 and TRBJ2-3, with TRBD1 matching 8 bases. After removal of 5 bases from V and 2 bases from J, the junction contained 6 bases not matched to a gene. CDR1 SGHTA and CDR2 FQGNSA come from the germline V gene. The CDR3 spans 15 residues. CDR3 nucleotide sequence: TGTGCCAGCAGCCCCTGGACAGGGTTCACAGATACGCAGTATTTT. Its protein product is CASSPWTGFTDTQYF.

This clonotype has a handful of counts. The chain has TRBV7-2 and TRBJ2-1, with D unresolved. The CDR3 runs 13 residues. V shed 6 bases and J shed 9 bases, with 15 bases lying between them. Germline CDR1 reads SGHTA; CDR2 reads FQGNSA. The CDR3 region has the DNA TGTGCCAGCAGACAACGGACGGACGGTGAGCAGTTCTTC. Translating gives CASRQRTDGEQFF.

This clonotype occurred a few times. The gene calls are TRBV24-1 and TRBJ2-7; D might be TRBD1 or TRBD2, each matching 5 bases. Trimming left V 3 bases short and J 1 base short, with 9 bases between. CDR1 and CDR2 from the germline V gene are KGHDR and SFDVKD. The CDR3 spans 14 residues. The CDR3 nucleotides are TGTGCCACCAGTGATAGGGACGGATCCTACGAGCAGTACTTC. It codes for CATSDRDGSYEQYF.

This clonotype has more than one count but fewer than ten. This chain joins TRBV20-1 and TRBJ2-5; D remains ambiguous. From germline, CDR1 is DFQATT and CDR2 SNEGSKA (reference sequence). The V end was cut by 6 bases, the J end by 3 bases, with 14 bases between. The CDR3 sequence is 13 residues long. CDR3 nucleotides: TGCAGTGCCGGCCCGCTTGGTAAAGAGACCCAGTACTTC. Translated: CSAGPLGKETQYF.

CDR3 sequence: CASSLAAGPRGQVRSTEAFF. The CDR3 DNA is TGTGCCAGCAGTTTAGCGGCAGGACCTCGGGGTCAGGTCCGGTCCACTGAAGCTTTCTTT. V is TRBV12-3 or TRBV12-4 and J is TRBJ1-1; no firm D call. V was shortened by 0 bases and J by 4 bases, with 27 bases between the two germline ends. This CDR3 has 20 residues.

The chain is built from TRBV5-1 and TRBJ1-5; weak D call: TRBD1 (6 bases). CDR3 length: 16 amino acids. Germline lookup yields CDR1 SGHRS and CDR2 YFSETQ. Deletions cut 0 bases from V and 1 base from J, with 11 bases between. The CDR3 region is CASSLDGGASNQPQHF. In nucleotides, the CDR3 is TGCGCCAGCAGCTTGGATGGGGGGGCGAGCAATCAGCCCCAGCATTTT.

This clonotype turned up a few times. V gene TRBV27 combines with J gene TRBJ2-3; D perhaps matches TRBD1 (5 bases). V shed 5 bases and J shed 4 bases, with 16 bases lying between them. Germline V gives CDR1 MNHEY, CDR2 SMNVEV (reference sequence). This CDR3 region has 15 residues. The CDR3 coding sequence is TGTGCCAGCAGTCCCCACCTGGGGCGACCAGATACGCAGTATTTT. Translation gives CASSPHLGRPDTQYF.

This clonotype was counted only a few times. This chain uses TRBV7-2 with TRBJ1-2; D uncertain. CDR3 length equals 14 residues. V lost 5 bases to trimming and J lost 2 bases, with 12 bases between them. CDR1 SGHTA and CDR2 FQGNSA come from the germline V gene. CDR3 amino acids: CASSPDGRNYGYTF. The CDR3 DNA is TGTGCCAGCAGCCCCGATGGGAGGAACTATGGCTACACCTTC.

This clonotype was counted only a few times. This chain joins TRBV6-5 and TRBJ2-5; the D gene is possibly TRBD2 (5 bases). The CDR3 is 14 amino acids. Germline assignment: CDR1 MNHEY and CDR2 SVGAGI. V was shortened by 5 bases and J by 9 bases, with 19 bases between the two germline ends. The CDR3 nucleotides are TGTGCCAGCAGTAGGGCGAGCGGACTGAAGCCCCAGTACTTC. Protein sequence: CASSRASGLKPQYF.

This chain links TRBV5-4 with TRBJ2-5; 7 bases are a match to TRBD2. CDR3 length: 15 amino acids. Germline-derived CDR1 and CDR2 are SGHNT and YYREEE (reference sequence). The J segment lost 4 bases and the V segment lost 3 bases, leaving 9 bases of the junction unmatched. The CDR3 loop reads CASSSRGEGRETQYF. CDR3 DNA: TGTGCCAGCAGCTCCCGAGGGGAGGGAAGAGAGACCCAGTACTTC.

In its sample, this clonotype was seen a few times. The chain links TRBV6-5 to TRBJ1-6; 8 bases line up with TRBD1. Trimming cost V 9 bases and J 6 bases; bases outside gene matches: 22. The CDR3 loop spans 19 amino acids. CDR1 and CDR2 from the germline V gene are MNHEY and SVGAGI. The CDR3 here is CASHSSDPLRQGRNSPLHF. For the CDR3, the DNA is TGTGCCAGTCACTCCTCCGACCCCCTTCGACAGGGGCGTAATTCACCCCTCCACTTT.

This clonotype was seen a handful of times. The rearrangement joins TRBV4-1 to TRBJ2-7, with D uncertain. Germline CDR1 and CDR2: MGHRA and YSYEKL. The V end was cut by 1 base, the J end by 2 bases, with 6 bases between. The CDR3 consists of 13 residues. CDR3 in amino acids: CASSQGRTYEQYF. CDR3 DNA: TGCGCCAGCAGCCAAGGCAGAACCTACGAGCAGTACTTC.

The chain combines TRBV15 with TRBJ2-7; D perhaps matches TRBD2 (5 bases). Trimming took off 0 bases at V and 5 bases at J, with 20 bases between the two ends. The CDR3 extends over 17 amino acids. Germline lookup yields CDR1 LNHNV and CDR2 YYDKDF (reference sequence). The CDR3 region has the DNA TGTGCCACCAGCAGAGATAAGAGCCCCGGGAAGGGCCACGAGCAGTACTTC. Translation gives CATSRDKSPGKGHEQYF. Full variable domain (missing parts from reference TRBV15 and TRBJ2-7): DAMVIQNPRYQVTQFGKPVTLSCSQTLNHNVMYWYQQKSSQAPKLLFHYYDKDFNNEADTPDNFQSRRPNTSFCFLDIRSPGLGDTAMYLCATSRDKSPGKGHEQYFGPGTRLTVT.

The genes are TRBV5-1 and TRBJ1-4; maybe TRBD1 (5 bases). V was clipped by 5 bases and J by 5 bases, with 13 bases between them. Germline-derived CDR1 and CDR2 are SGHRS and YFSETQ. The CDR3 is 14 residues long. The CDR3 region is CASSSGTLNEKLFF. CDR3 bases: TGCGCCAGCAGTTCCGGGACGCTGAATGAAAAACTGTTTTTT.

The chain uses TRBV7-6 and TRBJ2-7; no firm D call. Trimming took off 4 bases at V and 4 bases at J, with 8 bases between the two ends. This CDR3 is built from 12 residues. Germline values: CDR1 SGHVS, CDR2 FNYEAQ. The CDR3 coding sequence is TGTGCCAGCAGCTCAACAGAATACGAGCAGTACTTC. Protein sequence: CASSSTEYEQYF.

This clonotype occurred many times. V gene TRBV12-3 or TRBV12-4 combines with J gene TRBJ2-5; a weak D match, TRBD2 (6 bases). V gave up 4 bases and J gave up 2 bases, with 8 bases separating them. The CDR3 spans 13 residues. DNA of the CDR3: TGTGCCAGCAGTTCCGGGACTCAAGAGACCCAGTACTTC. This gives the protein CASSSGTQETQYF.

This clonotype was found a few times. This chain joins TRBV28 and TRBJ2-3; the match to TRBD1 covers 7 bases. V lost 3 bases to trimming and J lost 2 bases; unmatched junction nucleotides: 2. The CDR3 spans 14 residues. Looked up from germline, CDR1 is MDHEN and CDR2 is SYDVKM. CDR3 coding DNA: TGTGCCAGCAGTTTTGACAGGGCCACAGATACGCAGTATTTT. This sequence encodes CASSFDRATDTQYF. Filled out from reference TRBV28 and TRBJ2-3, the complete variable domain reads DVKVTQSSRYLVKRTGEKVFLECVQDMDHENMFWYRQDPGLGLRLIYFSYDVKMKEKGDIPEGYSVSREKKERFSLILESASTNQTSMYLCASSFDRATDTQYFGPGTRLTVL.

This clonotype was seen at least ten times. The V and J genes are TRBV12-3 or TRBV12-4 and TRBJ2-1, with 9 bases lining up with TRBD1. CDR3 size: 19 residues. V gave up 6 bases and J gave up 1 base; unmatched junction bases: 16. DNA for the CDR3: TGTGCCAGCAGACCCCGGGACAGGGCCCACTCCTTTTCCTACAATGAGCAGTTCTTC. Residues: CASRPRDRAHSFSYNEQFF.

The sample holds a few counts of this clonotype. The J gene is TRBJ2-7, the V gene TRBV6-2 or TRBV6-3; D might be TRBD1 or TRBD2, each matching 5 bases. With 0 bases removed from V and 3 bases from J, the gap between germline ends came to 15 bases. Germline CDR1 reads MNHEY; CDR2 reads SVGEGT. This CDR3 spans 16 amino acids. In DNA, the CDR3 is TGTGCCAGCAGTTACTCGGGGCTAGCCCGGGACTACGAGCAGTACTTC. This codes for CASSYSGLARDYEQYF.